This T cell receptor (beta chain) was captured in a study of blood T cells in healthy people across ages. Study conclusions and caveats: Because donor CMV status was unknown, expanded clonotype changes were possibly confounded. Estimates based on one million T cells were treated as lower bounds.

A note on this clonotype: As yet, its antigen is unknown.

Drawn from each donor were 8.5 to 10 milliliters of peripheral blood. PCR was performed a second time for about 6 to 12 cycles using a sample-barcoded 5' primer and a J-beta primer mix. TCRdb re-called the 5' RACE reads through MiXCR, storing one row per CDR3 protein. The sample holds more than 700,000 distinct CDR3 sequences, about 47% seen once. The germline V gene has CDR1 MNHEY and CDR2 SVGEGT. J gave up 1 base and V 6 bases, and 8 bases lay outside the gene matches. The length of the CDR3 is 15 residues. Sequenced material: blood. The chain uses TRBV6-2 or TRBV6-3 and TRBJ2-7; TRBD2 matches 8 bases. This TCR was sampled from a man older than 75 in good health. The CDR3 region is CASSPLGLGSYEQYF. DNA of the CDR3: TGTGCCAGCAGCCCGCTGGGACTAGGATCCTACGAGCAGTACTTC.